The text below deals with one T cell receptor (beta chain). Assay: immunoSEQ multiplex PCR; the TCRdb copy retains only in-frame clones and omits some. The sample holds about 68,000 clones, over 75% seen once. The sample belongs to a study of OX40 agonist ivuxolimab in advanced cancers. The source was CD4+ or CD8+ T cells sorted from blood, collected in a trial of the OX40 agonist ivuxolimab. This TCR was sampled from an adult with an advanced solid tumor such as melanoma, head and neck, liver or kidney cancer.

CDR3 sequence: CASSQGMGVGGGDEQFF. The CDR3 DNA reads TGTGCCAGCAGCCAAGGAATGGGTGTGGGTGGGGGCGATGAGCAGTTCTTC. The rearrangement uses TRBV5-8 and TRBJ2-1; maybe TRBD1 (6 bases). V lost 4 bases, J lost 8 bases, and 25 bases lay in between. The CDR3 is 17 amino acids. The V gene's germline CDR1 is SGHTS and CDR2 YDEGEE.